This is a list of T cell receptor beta chains from one sample in a study of cytomegalovirus exposure and HLA in healthy donors. Only in-frame clones appear in the TCRdb table, and some are missing; sequencing was by immunoSEQ multiplex PCR. The sample holds about 160,000 clones, 75% to 90% seen once. Material: PBMCs. These receptors all stem from a young woman in good health and CMV-seronegative. CDR3s include the opening cysteine and the closing phenylalanine or tryptophan. D genes are given only for firm matches. Clone size is given for some rows only: seen once, a few or many times, or a class if the clone is expanded.

v_call	d_call	cdr3_length	j_call	clone_size	cdr3_nt	cdr3_aa
TRBV11-2	-	16	TRBJ1-2	-	TGTGCCAGCAGTTGGGGTCGGGGAAGTGCTAACTATGGCTACACCTTC	CASSWGRGSANYGYTF
TRBV30	TRBD1	16	TRBJ2-1	-	TGTGCCTGGAACCTGGAGGGACAGGGTTTTTTCGGTGAGCAGTTCTTC	CAWNLEGQGFFGEQFF
TRBV6-5	TRBD2	15	TRBJ2-3	once	TGTGCCAGCAGAACTCTAGCGGGGGGAACAGATACGCAGTATTTT	CASRTLAGGTDTQYF
TRBV4-2	TRBD1	14	TRBJ1-1	-	TGTGCCAGCAGCCAAGATGGGACAGCCGTCCGGGCTTTCTTT	CASSQDGTAVRAFF
TRBV6-5	TRBD2	15	TRBJ2-1	-	TGTGCCAGCAGTTACAAGGCTAGCGGGTACAATGAGCAGTTCTTC	CASSYKASGYNEQFF
TRBV5-1	TRBD2	15	TRBJ2-1	-	TGCGCCAGCAGCGCTAGCGGGGGGGTGTACAATGAGCAGTTCTTC	CASSASGGVYNEQFF
TRBV29-1	-	16	TRBJ2-5	-	TGCAGCGTTGAAGATCCTCAGGGTCCTTACCAAGAGACCCAGTACTTC	CSVEDPQGPYQETQYF
TRBV5-1	TRBD1	14	TRBJ1-1	few	TGCGCCAGCAGCTTTTACAGGGGGAACACTGAAGCTTTCTTT	CASSFYRGNTEAFF
TRBV5-4	-	14	TRBJ1-2	once	TGTGCCAGCATCCCTGGGGGGGCTAACTATGGCTACACCTTC	CASIPGGANYGYTF
TRBV6-1	TRBD1	15	TRBJ2-3	-	TGTGCCAGCAGTGAACGGGGACAGGGGGGAGATACGCAGTATTTT	CASSERGQGGDTQYF